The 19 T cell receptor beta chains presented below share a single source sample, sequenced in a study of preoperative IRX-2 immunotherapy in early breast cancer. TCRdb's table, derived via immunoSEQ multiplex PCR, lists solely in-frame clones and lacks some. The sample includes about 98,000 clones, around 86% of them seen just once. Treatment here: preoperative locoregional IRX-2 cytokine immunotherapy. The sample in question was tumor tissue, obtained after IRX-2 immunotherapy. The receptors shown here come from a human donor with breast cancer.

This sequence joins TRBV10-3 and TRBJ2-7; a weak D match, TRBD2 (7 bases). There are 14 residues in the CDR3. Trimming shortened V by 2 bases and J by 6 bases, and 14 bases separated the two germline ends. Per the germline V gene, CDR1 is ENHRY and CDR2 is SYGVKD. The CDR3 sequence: CAISEGGDKSEQYF. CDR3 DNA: TGTGCCATCAGTGAGGGGGGGGACAAGAGCGAGCAGTACTTC.

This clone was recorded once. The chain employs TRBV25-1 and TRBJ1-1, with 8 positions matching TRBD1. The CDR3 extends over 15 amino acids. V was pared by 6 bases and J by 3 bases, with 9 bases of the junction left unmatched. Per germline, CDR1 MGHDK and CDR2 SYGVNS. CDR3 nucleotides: TGTGCCAGCAGCAAACAGGGGGGAGGCGACACTGAAGCTTTCTTT. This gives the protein CASSKQGGGDTEAFF.

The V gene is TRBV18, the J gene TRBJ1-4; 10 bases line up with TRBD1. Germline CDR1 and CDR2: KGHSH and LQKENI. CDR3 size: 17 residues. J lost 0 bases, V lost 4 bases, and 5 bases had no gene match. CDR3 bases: TGTGCCAGCTCACGGACAGGGGGATACGCAACTAATGAAAAACTGTTTTTT. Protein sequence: CASSRTGGYATNEKLFF. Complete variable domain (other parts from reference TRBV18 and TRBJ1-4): NAGVMQNPRHLVRRRGQEARLRCSPMKGHSHVYWYRQLPEEGLKFMVYLQKENIIDESGMPKERFSAEFPKEGPSILRIQQVVRGDSAAYFCASSRTGGYATNEKLFFGSGTQLSVL.

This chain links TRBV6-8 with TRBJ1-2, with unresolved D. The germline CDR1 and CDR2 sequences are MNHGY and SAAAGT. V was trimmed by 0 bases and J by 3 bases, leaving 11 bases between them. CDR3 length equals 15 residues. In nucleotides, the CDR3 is TGTGCCAGCAGTTACTCGATGACCGGTGACTATGGCTACACCTTC. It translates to CASSYSMTGDYGYTF.

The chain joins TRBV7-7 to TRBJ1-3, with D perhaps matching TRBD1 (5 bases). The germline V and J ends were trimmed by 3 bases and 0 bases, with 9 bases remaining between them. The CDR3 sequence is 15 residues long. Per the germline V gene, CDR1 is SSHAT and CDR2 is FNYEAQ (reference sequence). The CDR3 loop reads CASSFAGTSGNTIYF. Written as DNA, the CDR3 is TGTGCCAGCAGCTTCGCTGGGACCTCTGGAAACACCATATATTTT.

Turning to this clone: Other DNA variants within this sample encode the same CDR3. The CDR3 DNA follows: TGCGCCAGCAGTTTAGCGGAGAGCTCCTACAATGAGCAGTTCTTC. Translation gives CASSLAESSYNEQFF. This chain links TRBV5-1 with TRBJ2-1; tentatively, D is TRBD2 (6 bases). The CDR3 totals 15 residues. Germline V gene sequence: CDR1 SGHRS, CDR2 YFSETQ. Between the trimmed V and J ends, which lost 5 bases and 0 bases, there was a span of 12 bases.

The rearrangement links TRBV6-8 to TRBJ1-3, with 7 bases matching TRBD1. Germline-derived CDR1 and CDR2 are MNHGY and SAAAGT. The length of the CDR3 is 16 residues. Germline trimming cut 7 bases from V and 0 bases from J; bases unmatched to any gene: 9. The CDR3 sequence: CASMRTGVRSGNTIYF. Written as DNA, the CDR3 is TGTGCCAGCATGAGGACAGGAGTTCGCTCTGGAAACACCATATATTTT.

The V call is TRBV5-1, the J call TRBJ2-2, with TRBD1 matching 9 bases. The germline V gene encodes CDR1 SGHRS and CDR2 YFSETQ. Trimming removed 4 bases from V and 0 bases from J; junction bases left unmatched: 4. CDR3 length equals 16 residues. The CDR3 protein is CASSPGDRANTGELFF. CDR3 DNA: TGCGCCAGCAGCCCCGGGGACAGGGCGAACACCGGGGAGCTGTTTTTT.

The DNA of the CDR3 is TGTGCCAGCAGTTTAATTCGGCGTGACGAGCAGTACTTC. The encoded protein is CASSLIRRDEQYF. The V gene is TRBV22-1, the J gene TRBJ2-7. TRBV22-1 represents a pseudogene. The CDR3 runs 13 residues.

Written as DNA, the CDR3 is TGTGCCACCTCGACAGGGGGCGCTGATTCACCCCTCCACTTT. Translation gives CATSTGGADSPLHF. The chain uses TRBV19 and TRBJ1-6; 10 bases are shared with TRBD1. The germline V gene has CDR1 LNHDA and CDR2 SQIVND (reference sequence). V lost 10 bases to trimming and J lost 8 bases; unmatched junction nucleotides: 8. The CDR3 totals 14 residues.

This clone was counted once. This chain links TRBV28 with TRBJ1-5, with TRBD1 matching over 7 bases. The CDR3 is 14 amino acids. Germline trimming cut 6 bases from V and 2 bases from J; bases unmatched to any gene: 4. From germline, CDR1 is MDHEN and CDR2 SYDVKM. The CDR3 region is CASRRGLGNQPQHF. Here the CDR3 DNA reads TGTGCCAGCAGGAGGGGGCTGGGCAATCAGCCCCAGCATTTT.

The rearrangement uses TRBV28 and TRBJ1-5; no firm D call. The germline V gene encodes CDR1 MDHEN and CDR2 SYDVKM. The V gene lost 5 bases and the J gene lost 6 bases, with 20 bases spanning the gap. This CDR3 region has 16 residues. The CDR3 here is CASSEVRGNEGQPQHF. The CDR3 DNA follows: TGTGCCAGCAGTGAGGTACGGGGTAACGAGGGTCAGCCCCAGCATTTT.

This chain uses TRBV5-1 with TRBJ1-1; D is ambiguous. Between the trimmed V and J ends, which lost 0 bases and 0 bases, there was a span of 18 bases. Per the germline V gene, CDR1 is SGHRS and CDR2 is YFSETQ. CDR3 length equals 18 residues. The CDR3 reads CASSLASLGLHMNTEAFF. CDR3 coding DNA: TGCGCCAGCAGCTTGGCCTCTTTGGGGTTGCACATGAACACTGAAGCTTTCTTT.

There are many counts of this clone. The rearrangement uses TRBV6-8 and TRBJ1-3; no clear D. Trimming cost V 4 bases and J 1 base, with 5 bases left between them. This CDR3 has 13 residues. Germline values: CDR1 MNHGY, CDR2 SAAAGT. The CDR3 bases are TGTGCCAGCAGTTGGGGTTCTGGAAACACCATATATTTT. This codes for CASSWGSGNTIYF.

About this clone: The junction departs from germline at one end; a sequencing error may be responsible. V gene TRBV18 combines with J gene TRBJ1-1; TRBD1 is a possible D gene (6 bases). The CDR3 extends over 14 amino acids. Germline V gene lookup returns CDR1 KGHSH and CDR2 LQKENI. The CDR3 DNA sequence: TGTGCCAGCTCACCCCAGGGAGGGGACACTAAAGCTTTCTTT. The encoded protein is CASSPQGGDTKAFF.

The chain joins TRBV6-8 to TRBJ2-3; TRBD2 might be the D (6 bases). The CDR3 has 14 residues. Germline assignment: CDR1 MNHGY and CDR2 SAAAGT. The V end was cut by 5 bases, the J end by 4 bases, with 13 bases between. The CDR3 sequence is CASSRDQRADTQYF. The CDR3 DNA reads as TGTGCCAGCAGTAGGGACCAGCGGGCAGATACGCAGTATTTT.

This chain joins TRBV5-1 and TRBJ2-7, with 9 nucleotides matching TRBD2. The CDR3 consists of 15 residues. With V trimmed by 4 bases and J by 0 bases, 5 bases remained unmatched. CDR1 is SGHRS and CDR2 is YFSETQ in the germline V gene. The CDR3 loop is CASSQSGGPSYEQYF. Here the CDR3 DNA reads TGCGCCAGCAGCCAAAGCGGGGGGCCCTCCTACGAGCAGTACTTC.

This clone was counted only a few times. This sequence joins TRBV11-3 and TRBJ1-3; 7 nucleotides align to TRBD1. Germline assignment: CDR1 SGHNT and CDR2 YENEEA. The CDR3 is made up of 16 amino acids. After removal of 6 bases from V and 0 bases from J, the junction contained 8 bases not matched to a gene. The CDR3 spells CASSRKGQFSGNTIYF. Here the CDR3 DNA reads TGTGCCAGCAGTCGAAAGGGACAGTTCTCTGGAAACACCATATATTTT.

CDR3 protein: CASSETTSNEQFF. The CDR3 coding sequence is TGCGCCAGCAGTGAGACAACGTCCAATGAGCAGTTCTTC. The gene calls are TRBV10-2 and TRBJ2-1, with D hard to call. Germline values: CDR1 WSHSY, CDR2 SAAADI. Trimming took 2 bases from V and 6 from J, leaving 8 bases between them. This CDR3 is built from 13 residues.